This T cell receptor (beta chain) appears in the sequencing data of a study of T cell repertoires in cytomegalovirus infection. TCRdb re-called the reads through MiXCR, storing one row per CDR3 protein. The sample contains 370,000 or so distinct CDR3 sequences, roughly a third of which appear only once. CDR1 and CDR2 from the germline V gene are SGHTA and FQGNSA. The V and J ends lost 6 bases and 4 bases, in that order; junction bases with no gene match: 8. This CDR3 spans 15 amino acids. This clonotype occurred many times. Its matching antigen is unknown. The clonotype was recovered from a human donor in good health (CMV status not recorded). Some clones in this sample may be carry-over from other donors' samples. Material: cultured PBMCs, obtained from culture after CMV antigen stimulation. The chain employs TRBV7-2 and TRBJ2-1; 8 nucleotides agree with TRBD2. The CDR3 loop is CASRSSGSGYNEQFF. The CDR3 coding sequence is TGTGCCAGCAGGAGCAGCGGGAGTGGATACAATGAGCAGTTCTTC.